Below, one T cell receptor (beta chain) is given with its context. This CDR3 is 16 amino acids long. Per the germline V gene, CDR1 is SGHDT and CDR2 is YYEEEE. J was trimmed by 4 bases and V by 2 bases; bases with no gene match: 8. Original analysis: Estimated nucleated cell counts came from reference gene primer amplification. Clones were read by immunoSEQ multiplex PCR, and TCRdb kept only the in-frame ones, dropping some. For V, J and clone size, that table is used; D and trimming come from the DNA. The table has about 210,000 clones, about 89% seen once. The source of the sample is a study of blood T cell repertoires in COVID-19. Turning to the study itself: There were acute and convalescent COVID-19 samples, and they came from the United States, Italy and Spain. PBMCs, B-cell-depleted T cells, or T cells were the source of the cDNA or gDNA that made up the material.

The J gene is TRBJ2-1, the V gene TRBV5-6; 8 positions match TRBD1. This TCR derives from a woman aged 40-49 years with acute or convalescent COVID-19. Sequences were obtained from peripheral blood. The CDR3 is CASSFPATGVYNEQFF. In nucleotides, the CDR3 is TGTGCCAGCAGCTTCCCCGCGACAGGGGTGTACAATGAGCAGTTCTTC.